This entry is about one TCR beta chain. Its antigen is currently unknown. With 60 Vbeta and 13 Jbeta primers, the PCR was carried out. Clones were read by immunoSEQ multiplex PCR, and TCRdb kept only the in-frame ones, dropping some. The sample lists roughly 200,000 clones, roughly 91% occurring once. Per germline, CDR1 SGHVS and CDR2 FNYEAQ. V lost 1 base and J lost 6, with 10 bases in between. The CDR3 has 14 amino acids. The data were taken from a study of cytomegalovirus exposure and HLA in healthy donors. The study's findings and limits: A classifier reportedly called cytomegalovirus status with high sensitivity and specificity.

V is TRBV7-6 and J is TRBJ1-5; D call uncertain. Sequenced material: PBMCs. This TCR was recovered from a woman between 18 and 29 years old in good health and CMV-seronegative. The DNA of the CDR3 is TGTGCCAGCAGCTTAGATACGGGTCGTCAGCCCCAGCATTTT. It yields the protein CASSLDTGRQPQHF.